This T cell receptor beta chain comes out of a study of CD8+ T cells in alopecia areata. Study summary: Spontaneously alopecic C3H/HeJ graft donors, about 6-13 months old, gave skin to approximately 6-11-week-old female C3H/HeJ mice.

With 4 bases clipped from V and 3 bases from J, the junction kept 4 bases outside the gene matches. CDR1 and CDR2 from the germline V gene are NSQYPW and LRSPGD (reference sequence). This CDR3 spans 14 amino acids. RNA extraction was followed by reverse transcription into cDNA, which acted as the sequencing template. Sequencing was performed with immunoSEQ multiplex PCR; in TCRdb, only in-frame clones are kept and a portion is missing. The sample counts about 110,000 clones, none seen once; the ten largest own roughly 21%. This clone came up a few times. Gene names follow the mouse nomenclature. The read stops 4 residues short of the end of the CDR3; the missing end is completed from the germline J gene.

The sequence came from a C3H/HeJ mouse with alopecia areata. For this strain, the MHC haplotype corresponds to H2-k. The rearrangement links TRBV1 to TRBJ2-7, with TRBD1 matching 9 bases. Sequenced input: lesional skin. The CDR3 here is CTCSEWDRDYEQYF. The covered CDR3 bases are TGCACCTGCAGTGAGTGGGACAGGGACTAT.